The source of this T cell receptor beta chain is a study of read filtering for tumor transcriptome and immune sequencing. Study-wide results and limits: Around 84% of IR-seq clonotypes had one read, totaling approximately 3.3% of reads; RNA-seq: 74.6% and 44.6%.

From about 0.4 ug of RNA, a library with molecular barcoded alpha/delta and beta/gamma adaptors was made. TCRdb independently ran MiXCR on the reads; one entry per CDR3 protein. The sample carries about 38,000 distinct CDR3 sequences, around 13% recorded once. This clonotype was picked up a small number of times. The antigen is not known. The CDR3 runs to 15 residues. The trim removed 2 bases at V and 4 bases at J, leaving 3 bases unmatched. Germline V lookup: CDR1 DFQATT, CDR2 SNEGSKA (reference sequence). The sequenced sample was a population of CD138-negative cells sorted from bone marrow. The J gene is TRBJ2-6, the V gene TRBV20-1; 9 bases are a match to TRBD2. This TCR came from a donor at least 40 years old with multiple myeloma. The CDR3 reads CSARSGRHGANVLTF. CDR3 nucleotides: TGCAGTGCTAGAAGCGGGAGGCACGGGGCCAACGTCCTGACTTTC.